A single sample gave rise to the 9 T cell receptor beta chains below, sequenced in a study of blood T cell repertoires in COVID-19. The repertoire was sequenced with immunoSEQ multiplex PCR; TCRdb's copy has only in-frame clones and lacks some. This table holds 180,000 or so clones, 85% to 90% found once. Source material: peripheral blood. The receptors originated from a man younger than 30 with active or convalescent COVID-19.

In regard to this clone: Germline and junction disagree at one end, which may indicate a read error. V is TRBV18 and J is TRBJ1-1; D unclear. This CDR3 has 12 amino acids. CDR1 and CDR2 (germline): KGHSH, LQKENI. The CDR3 DNA is TGTGCCAGCTCACCTTCCAACAGTGAAGCTTTCTTT. Its translation is CASSPSNSEAFF.

The chain is built from TRBV29-1 and TRBJ2-4, with TRBD1 matching over 10 bases. The CDR3 is 16 residues long. Per germline, CDR1 SQVTM and CDR2 ANQGSEA. CDR3 sequence (DNA): TGCAGGTCTCCGGGACAGGGGCCTCTAGCCAAAAACATTCAGTACTTC. This codes for CRSPGQGPLAKNIQYF.

The sample holds one count of this clone. This chain links TRBV29-1 with TRBJ1-2; TRBD1 might be the D (6 bases). Germline V gene data show CDR1 as SQVTM and CDR2 as ANQGSEA. V lost 4 bases and J 1 base, leaving 16 bases between the germline ends. This CDR3 has 15 residues. The CDR3 DNA reads as TGCAGCGTTGTACCGCCGGGACATCTTAACTATGGCTACACCTTC. Amino acids: CSVVPPGHLNYGYTF.

V usage is TRBV5-1 and J usage is TRBJ1-3; 10 nucleotides agree with TRBD1. CDR3 size: 16 residues. Germline values: CDR1 SGHRS, CDR2 YFSETQ. V shed 0 bases and J 2 bases; nucleotides not matched to a gene: 2. The DNA of the CDR3 is TGCGCCAGCAGCTTGGGGGACAGGGGAACTGGAAACACCATATATTTT. This translates into CASSLGDRGTGNTIYF.

V gene TRBV5-6 combines with J gene TRBJ1-1; 9 bases are a match to TRBD1. The length of the CDR3 is 13 residues. The germline gives CDR1 SGHDT, CDR2 YYEEEE. The V segment lost 0 bases and the J segment 11 bases; nucleotides outside the gene matches: 5. The CDR3 DNA is TGTGCCAGCAGCTTGGGACAGGGGGTTTGGGCTTTCTTT. As protein: CASSLGQGVWAFF.

The chain joins TRBV13 to TRBJ2-2; 7 positions match TRBD2. CDR3 length: 16 residues. The V segment lost 5 bases and the J segment 1 base; nucleotides outside the gene matches: 7. CDR1 and CDR2 (germline): PRHDT, FYEKMQ (reference sequence). CDR3 loop: CASSSSLAVNTGELFF. For the CDR3, the DNA is TGTGCCAGCAGCAGCTCCCTAGCGGTGAACACCGGGGAGCTGTTTTTT.

This clone was detected once. This chain joins TRBV5-1 and TRBJ2-7; D gene uncertain. V dropped 0 bases and J dropped 6 bases, with 10 bases sitting between them. CDR3 length: 13 amino acids. Germline V gene data show CDR1 as SGHRS and CDR2 as YFSETQ. In DNA form, the CDR3 reads TGCGCCAGCAGCTTGGTTAGTTCGGGCGAGCAGTACGTC. Encoded protein: CASSLVSSGEQYV.

This clone was observed a few times. The chain couples TRBV28 to TRBJ1-2; perhaps TRBD1 as D (6 bases). The CDR3 totals 14 residues. Trimming stripped 3 bases from V and 6 bases from J, with 14 bases between. The germline gives CDR1 MDHEN, CDR2 SYDVKM. The CDR3 reads CASSFAGAVDGYTF. The CDR3 DNA sequence: TGTGCCAGCAGTTTCGCAGGGGCGGTTGATGGCTACACCTTC.

This clone has only a few counts. The CDR3 nucleotides are TGTGCCAGCAGCCCAGGGGAATCGGGGAATCAGCCCCAGCATTTT. Amino acids: CASSPGESGNQPQHF. The chain recombines TRBV7-9 with TRBJ1-5; possible D gene TRBD1, 6 bases. CDR1 and CDR2 (germline): SEHNR, FQNEAQ (reference sequence). V lost 5 bases to trimming and J lost 4 bases, with 15 bases between them. The CDR3 covers 15 residues.